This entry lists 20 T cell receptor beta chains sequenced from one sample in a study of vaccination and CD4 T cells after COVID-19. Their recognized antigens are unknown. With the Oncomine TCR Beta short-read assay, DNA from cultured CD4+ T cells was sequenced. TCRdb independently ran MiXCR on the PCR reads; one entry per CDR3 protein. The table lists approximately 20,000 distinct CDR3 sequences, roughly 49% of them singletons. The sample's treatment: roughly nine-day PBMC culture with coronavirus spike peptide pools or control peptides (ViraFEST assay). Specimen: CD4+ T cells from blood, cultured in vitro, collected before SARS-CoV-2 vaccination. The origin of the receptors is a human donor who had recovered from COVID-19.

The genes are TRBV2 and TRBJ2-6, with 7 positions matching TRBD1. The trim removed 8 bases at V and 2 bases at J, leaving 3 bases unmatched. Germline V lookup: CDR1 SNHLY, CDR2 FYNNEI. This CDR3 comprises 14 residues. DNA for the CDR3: TGTGCCAGCCTCACAGGGGCTGGGGCCAACGTCCTGACTTTC. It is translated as CASLTGAGANVLTF.

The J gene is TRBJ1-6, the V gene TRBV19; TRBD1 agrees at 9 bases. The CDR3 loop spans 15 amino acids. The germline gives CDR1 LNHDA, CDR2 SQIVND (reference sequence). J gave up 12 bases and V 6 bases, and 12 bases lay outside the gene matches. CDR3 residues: CASRDNRGLSGPLHF. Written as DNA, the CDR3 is TGTGCCAGTAGGGACAACAGGGGGCTAAGCGGACCCCTCCACTTT.

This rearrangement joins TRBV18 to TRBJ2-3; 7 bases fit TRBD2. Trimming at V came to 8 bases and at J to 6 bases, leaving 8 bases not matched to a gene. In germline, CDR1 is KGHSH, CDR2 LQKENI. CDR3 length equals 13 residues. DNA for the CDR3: TGTGCCAGCCGACGGCGGGAGCTGGATACGCAGTATTTT. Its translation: CASRRRELDTQYF.

Here the CDR3 DNA reads TGTGCCAGTAGTATCCCGGGAATACCGAACACCGGGGAGCTGTTTTTT. As protein: CASSIPGIPNTGELFF. The chain employs TRBV19 and TRBJ2-2; D might be TRBD2 (5 bases). The CDR3 runs to 16 residues. The germline V and J ends were trimmed by 3 bases and 0 bases, with 11 bases remaining between them. The germline V gene has CDR1 LNHDA and CDR2 SQIVND (reference sequence).

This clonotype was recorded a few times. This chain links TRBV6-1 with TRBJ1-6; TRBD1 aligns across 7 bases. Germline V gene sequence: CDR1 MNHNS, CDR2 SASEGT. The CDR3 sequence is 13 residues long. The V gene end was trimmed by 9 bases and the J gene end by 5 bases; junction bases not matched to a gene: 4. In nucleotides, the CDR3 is TGTGCCAGTACAGGGGCCGATAATTCACCCCTCCACTTT. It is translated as CASTGADNSPLHF.

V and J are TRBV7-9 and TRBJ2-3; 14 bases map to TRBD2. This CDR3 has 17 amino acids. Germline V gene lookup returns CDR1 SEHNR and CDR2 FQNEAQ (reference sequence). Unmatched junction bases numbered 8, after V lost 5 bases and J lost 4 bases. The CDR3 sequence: CASSPGTSGSVPDTQYF. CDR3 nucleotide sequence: TGTGCCAGCAGCCCGGGGACTAGCGGGAGTGTTCCAGATACGCAGTATTTT.

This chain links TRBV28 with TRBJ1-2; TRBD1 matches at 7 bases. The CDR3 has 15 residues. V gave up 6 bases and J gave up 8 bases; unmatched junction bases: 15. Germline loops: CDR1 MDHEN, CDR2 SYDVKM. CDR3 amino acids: CASSPPLGQPRGYTF. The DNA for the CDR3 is TGTGCCAGCAGCCCTCCTTTGGGACAGCCAAGGGGCTACACCTTC.

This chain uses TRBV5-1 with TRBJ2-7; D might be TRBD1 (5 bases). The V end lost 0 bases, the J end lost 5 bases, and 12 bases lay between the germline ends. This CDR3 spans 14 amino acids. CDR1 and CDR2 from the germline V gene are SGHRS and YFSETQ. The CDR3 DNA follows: TGCGCCAGCAGCTTGGGGCAGGGCTTGAACGAGCAGTACTTC. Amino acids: CASSLGQGLNEQYF.

The CDR3 nucleotides are TGCAGTGCTAGAGATCTTGGCACTAGCGGGTTAACAGATACGCAGTATTTT. This sequence encodes CSARDLGTSGLTDTQYF. This chain joins TRBV20-1 and TRBJ2-3; 9 nucleotides match TRBD2. Germline-derived CDR1 and CDR2 are DFQATT and SNEGSKA (reference sequence). This CDR3 spans 17 amino acids. J lost 3 bases, V lost 0 bases, and 10 bases had no gene match.

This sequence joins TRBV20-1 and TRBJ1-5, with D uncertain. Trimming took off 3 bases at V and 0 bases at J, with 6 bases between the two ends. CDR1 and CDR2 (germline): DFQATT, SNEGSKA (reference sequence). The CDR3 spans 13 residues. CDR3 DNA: TGCAGTGCTAGTGGGTCTAGCAATCAGCCCCAGCATTTT. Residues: CSASGSSNQPQHF.

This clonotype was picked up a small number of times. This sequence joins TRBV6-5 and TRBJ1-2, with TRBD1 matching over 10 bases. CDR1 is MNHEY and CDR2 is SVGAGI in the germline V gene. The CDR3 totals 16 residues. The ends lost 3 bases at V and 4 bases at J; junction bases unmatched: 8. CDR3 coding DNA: TGTGCCAGCAGTTATTCCGGGACAGGGGACGCCTATGGCTACACCTTC. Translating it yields CASSYSGTGDAYGYTF.

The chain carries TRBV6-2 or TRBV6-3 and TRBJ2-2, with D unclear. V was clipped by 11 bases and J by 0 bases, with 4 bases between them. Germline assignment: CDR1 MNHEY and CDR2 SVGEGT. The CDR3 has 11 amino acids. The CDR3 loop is CAGSNTGELFF. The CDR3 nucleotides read TGTGCCGGATCGAACACCGGGGAGCTGTTTTTT.

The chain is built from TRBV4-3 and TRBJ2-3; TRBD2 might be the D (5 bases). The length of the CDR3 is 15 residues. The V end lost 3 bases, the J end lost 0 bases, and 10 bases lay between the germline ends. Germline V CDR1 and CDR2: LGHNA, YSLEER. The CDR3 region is CASSQDWVSTDTQYF. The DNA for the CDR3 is TGCGCCAGCAGCCAGGACTGGGTTAGCACAGATACGCAGTATTTT.

The CDR3 bases are TGTGCCAGCAGTCCGTTGACAGGGTGGGACACTGAAGCTTTCTTT. Its protein is CASSPLTGWDTEAFF. J is TRBJ1-1 and V is TRBV6-1; 7 bases agree with TRBD1. After removal of 5 bases from V and 3 bases from J, the junction contained 9 bases not matched to a gene. The V gene's germline CDR1 is MNHNS and CDR2 SASEGT. The CDR3 runs to 15 residues.

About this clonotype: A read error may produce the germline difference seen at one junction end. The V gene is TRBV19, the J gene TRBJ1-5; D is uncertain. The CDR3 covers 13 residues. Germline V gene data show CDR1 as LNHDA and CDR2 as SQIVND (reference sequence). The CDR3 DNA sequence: TGTACCAGTAGGAACAGAGGGTCTCAGCCCCAGCATTTT. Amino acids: CTSRNRGSQPQHF.

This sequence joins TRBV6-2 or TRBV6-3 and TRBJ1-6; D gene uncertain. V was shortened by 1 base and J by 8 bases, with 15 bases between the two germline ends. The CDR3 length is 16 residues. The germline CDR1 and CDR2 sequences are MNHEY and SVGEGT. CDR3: CASSYYPMGRDSPLHF. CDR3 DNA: TGTGCCAGCAGTTACTATCCGATGGGTAGGGATTCACCCCTCCACTTT.

CDR3 bases: TGTGCCAGCAGCCGATCGACAGGGGTGAACACCATATATTTT. Its translation is CASSRSTGVNTIYF. The chain is built from TRBV28 and TRBJ1-3; TRBD1 matches at 8 bases. This CDR3 region has 14 residues. The V segment lost 6 bases and the J segment 7 bases; nucleotides outside the gene matches: 8. From germline, CDR1 is MDHEN and CDR2 SYDVKM.

CDR3 sequence (DNA): TGTGCCAGCAGCAGACGACAGGGTAACTATGGCTACACCTTC. It translates to CASSRRQGNYGYTF. V gene TRBV6-1 combines with J gene TRBJ1-2, with 7 bases fitting TRBD1. The trim removed 6 bases at V and 1 base at J, leaving 5 bases unmatched. The CDR3 consists of 14 residues. Germline lookup yields CDR1 MNHNS and CDR2 SASEGT.

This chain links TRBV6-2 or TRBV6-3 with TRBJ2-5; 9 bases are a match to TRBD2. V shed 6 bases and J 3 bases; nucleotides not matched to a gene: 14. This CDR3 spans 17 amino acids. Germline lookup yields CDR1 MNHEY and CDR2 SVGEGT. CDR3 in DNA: TGTGCCAGCAGCTCCTTGATGATAGCGGGGGCAAAAGAGACCCAGTACTTC. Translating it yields CASSSLMIAGAKETQYF.

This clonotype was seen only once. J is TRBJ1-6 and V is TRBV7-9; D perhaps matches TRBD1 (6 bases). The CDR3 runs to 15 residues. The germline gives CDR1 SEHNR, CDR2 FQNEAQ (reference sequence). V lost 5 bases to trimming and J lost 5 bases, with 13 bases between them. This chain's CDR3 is CASSEQGPDNSPLHF. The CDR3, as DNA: TGTGCCAGCAGCGAGCAGGGGCCCGATAATTCACCCCTCCACTTT.